Described below is a single T cell receptor beta chain sequence and its context. What antigen it recognizes has not been identified. Base qualities are not at hand, and no much larger clone is one base apart. This entry comes from a study of T cells in placental villitis. In the study overall: The study compared placental TCR-beta repertoires across villitis of unknown etiology, gestational-age-matched unaffected controls, and infectious villitis to test an allograft-versus-infection hypothesis.

The immunoSEQ v4 bias-controlled multiplex PCR assay, performed blinded to group allocation, was used to amplify TCR-beta CDR3 regions from genomic DNA. To estimate nucleated cell and T cell quantities per sample, reference gene primers were included together with the TCR-beta primers. Sequencing of the libraries was performed on an Illumina MiSeq with a 100-cycle paired-end protocol. Concerning the study's data processing: Diversity and richness were calculated in immunoSEQ Analyzer software; richness by iChao1, clonality based on Pielou evenness and Shannon diversity (0-1, higher means less diverse). CDR3 amino acid sequences with V/J genes were queried against VDJdb for CMV, EBV and influenza A specificities using confidence 3 and substitution 2. The Morisita-Horn index was used to assess TCR-beta amino acid clonotype overlap between villitis of unknown etiology, infectious villitis and control repertoires. In its TCRdb copy, this immuneACCESS table keeps in-frame sequences only and misses some clones. Where compared with another copy, unresolved V genes explain less than half of these, and the others have no known cause. V and J calls and clone size are as listed in that table; D and trimming were resolved from the DNA. The sample table holds around 2,300 clones, of which around four fifths were seen once. The ten largest account for under 50% of the sample.

Overall results and qualifications from the work: Sequencing bulk tissue could not tell helper, regulatory or cytotoxic T cells apart, could not separate maternal from fetal T cells, and left out gamma-delta receptors. CMV-specific clone frequencies were higher in infectious CMV cases than in villitis of unknown etiology (0.011 vs 0.001), and the villitis of unknown etiology frequencies did not differ from those of controls. Small amounts of decidua were contained in the paraffin blocks, so some of the captured T cells, especially in controls, may have been decidual rather than villous infiltrates.

Five infectious villitis placentae, four with confirmed cytomegalovirus and one with Toxoplasma gondii, were included and were not matched to other groups. The mothers in the infectious villitis group were younger, had smaller fetuses, and delivered preterm or had intrauterine demise in two cases. Placentae were collected after delivery and underwent gross and histological evaluation before archival tissue selection. Five 10-micron scrolls were cut from each FFPE block, and DNA was isolated using the AllPrep DNA/RNA FFPE Tissue kit. NanoDrop was used to check DNA concentration and purity, and a Bioanalyzer was used to assess RNA quality. The sequence was collected from a human patient with infectious villitis; the placental T cells may come from both mother and fetus. Sequencing was done on a sample of placental tissue containing maternal and fetal cells.

The CDR3 reads CAWSLQGTSYEQYF. The nucleotide sequence is TGTGCCTGGAGTTTACAGGGGACATCCTACGAGCAGTACTTC. The rearrangement joined TRBV30 to TRBJ2-7; TRBD1 agrees with 7 junctional bases. V trim: 2 bases; J trim: 1 base; unmatched bases: 5. CDR1 is given as GTSNPN and CDR2 as SVGIG, both from the germline V gene (reference sequence). Reading from cysteine to phenylalanine, the CDR3 counts 14 amino acids. The only DNA kept is the CDR3, 42 bases in frame from the first base. With the portions outside the CDR3 filled from the reference TRBV30 and TRBJ2-7 genes, the complete variable region becomes SQTIHQWPATLVQPVGSPLSLECTVEGTSNPNLYWYRQAAGRGLQLLFYSVGIGQISSEVPQNLSASRPQDRQFILSSKKLLLSDSGFYLCAWSLQGTSYEQYFGPGTRLTVT.